What follows are 28 T cell receptor beta chains derived from one specimen sequenced in a study of T-cell memory formation after mild COVID-19. TCRdb reanalysed the 5' RACE reads using MiXCR and keeps one entry per CDR3 protein. The table lists some 120,000 distinct CDR3 sequences, roughly 15% of them singletons, with approximately 15% in the top ten. Sequences were obtained from PBMCs or a T cell subset sorted from them (not recorded which). These receptor sequences come from an adult woman who had mild COVID-19 (a few samples of this study predate the infection). Cell type and time point are not known.

In this sample, this clonotype turned up a few times. The junction and the germline gene differ at one end; a read error may be behind it. V usage is TRBV24-1 and J usage is TRBJ2-5, with TRBD1 matching over 7 bases. The V gene's germline CDR1 is KGHDR and CDR2 SFDVKD. The CDR3 sequence is 15 residues long. This CDR3 is CATSAPGTDEETQYF. As DNA, the CDR3 is TGTGCCACAAGTGCCCCCGGGACAGATGAGGAGACCCAGTACTTC.

The chain uses TRBV19 and TRBJ2-3; D is possibly TRBD2 (6 bases). CDR3 length: 14 amino acids. Germline V gives CDR1 LNHDA, CDR2 SQIVND (reference sequence). V dropped 4 bases and J dropped 0 bases, with 8 bases sitting between them. CDR3 region: CASSNSGSTDTQYF. The CDR3 DNA reads TGTGCCAGTAGTAATAGCGGTAGCACAGATACGCAGTATTTT.

This clonotype has just a few counts. This chain uses TRBV24-1 with TRBJ2-2, with 11 bases lining up with TRBD1. Germline loops: CDR1 KGHDR, CDR2 SFDVKD. This CDR3 has 17 residues. Losses at the gene ends were 4 bases for V and 4 bases for J; bases not matched to a gene: 7. This chain's CDR3 is CATSDPTGTGGTGELFF. CDR3 nucleotides: TGTGCCACCAGTGACCCTACCGGGACAGGGGGCACCGGGGAGCTGTTTTTT.

This clonotype appeared a few times. The chain joins TRBV27 to TRBJ2-7; D is uncertain. Deletions cut 4 bases from V and 3 bases from J, with 7 bases between. Looked up from germline, CDR1 is MNHEY and CDR2 is SMNVEV (reference sequence). This CDR3 comprises 12 residues. CDR3 DNA sequence: TGTGCCAGCAGTTCCAACCTCTACGAGCAGTACTTC. Translation gives CASSSNLYEQYF.

This chain uses TRBV4-1 with TRBJ1-2, with 9 bases identical to TRBD1. Germline CDR1 and CDR2: MGHRA and YSYEKL. The V gene end was trimmed by 2 bases and the J gene end by 2 bases; junction bases not matched to a gene: 6. The CDR3 runs to 16 residues. The CDR3 region has the DNA TGCGCCAGCAGCCAACCGGGACAGGGAGGGAACTATGGCTACACCTTC. Its protein product is CASSQPGQGGNYGYTF.

This clonotype has at least ten counts. J is TRBJ1-5 and V is TRBV29-1, with a tentative D call TRBD1 (5 bases). CDR1 is SQVTM and CDR2 is ANQGSEA in the germline V gene. The CDR3 extends over 14 amino acids. The V and J ends lost 7 bases and 4 bases respectively, with 17 bases between them. The CDR3 loop is CSALPGTTNQPQHF. The CDR3 DNA sequence: TGCAGCGCCCTCCCCGGGACCACGAATCAGCCCCAGCATTTT.

V and J are TRBV9 and TRBJ2-6; TRBD1 matches at 9 bases. The germline V gene has CDR1 SGDLS and CDR2 YYNGEE. This CDR3 spans 18 amino acids. Trimming took 3 bases from V and 4 from J; bases not matched to a gene: 11. This CDR3 is CASSASRTGVGGANVLTF. CDR3 DNA: TGTGCCAGCAGCGCCAGTAGGACAGGGGTAGGAGGGGCCAACGTCCTGACTTTC.

This chain uses TRBV5-1 with TRBJ2-1; 10 nucleotides line up with TRBD2. V was clipped by 4 bases and J by 5 bases; unmatched bases: 6. Germline assignment: CDR1 SGHRS and CDR2 YFSETQ. The CDR3 sequence is 15 residues long. The CDR3 bases are TGCGCCAGCAGCGAGCTAGCGGGAGCCAACAATGAGCAGTTCTTC. Its protein is CASSELAGANNEQFF.

Only a few counts were recorded for this clonotype. The V gene is TRBV27, the J gene TRBJ2-2; D is perhaps TRBD1 (6 bases). Per the germline V gene, CDR1 is MNHEY and CDR2 is SMNVEV (reference sequence). The CDR3 has 15 amino acids. V was trimmed by 7 bases and J by 5 bases, leaving 17 bases between them. This CDR3 is CASTSAGQRTGELFF. The DNA of the CDR3 is TGTGCCAGCACCTCCGCAGGACAGCGAACCGGGGAGCTGTTTTTT.

This clonotype has at least ten counts. The V and J genes are TRBV7-2 and TRBJ2-7; TRBD2 matches at 12 bases. Germline CDR1 reads SGHTA; CDR2 reads FQGNSA. The CDR3 has 15 residues. V was clipped by 5 bases and J by 2 bases; unmatched bases: 4. This CDR3 is CASSELAGGPYEQYF. In nucleotides, the CDR3 is TGTGCCAGCAGCGAACTAGCGGGGGGTCCCTACGAGCAGTACTTC.

This chain connects TRBV5-6 to TRBJ1-5; perhaps TRBD1 as D (6 bases). Germline V gene data show CDR1 as SGHDT and CDR2 as YYEEEE. This CDR3 spans 14 amino acids. With 4 bases removed from V and 6 bases from J, the gap between germline ends came to 14 bases. The CDR3 nucleotides are TGTGCCAGCAGCCGACCAGGGGTGGGTCAGCCCCAGCATTTT. This encodes CASSRPGVGQPQHF.

In this sample, this clonotype turned up a few times. The rearrangement links TRBV6-2 or TRBV6-3 to TRBJ2-7, with TRBD2 matching over 11 bases. The CDR3 has 17 amino acids. CDR1 MNHEY and CDR2 SVGEGT come from the germline V gene. With 5 bases clipped from V and 4 bases from J, the junction kept 13 bases outside the gene matches. The CDR3 here is CASSTPLAGGPGYEQYF. DNA for the CDR3: TGTGCCAGCAGTACCCCATTAGCGGGAGGGCCGGGATACGAGCAGTACTTC.

V is TRBV29-1 and J is TRBJ2-5, with D possibly TRBD2 on 5 matching bases. Germline CDR1 is SQVTM and CDR2 is ANQGSEA. This CDR3 has 13 residues. V lost 3 bases and J 5 bases, leaving 13 bases between the germline ends. The chain's CDR3 is CSVDRDYSETQYF. As DNA, the CDR3 is TGCAGCGTTGATCGAGACTATAGTGAGACCCAGTACTTC.

This rearrangement joins TRBV5-1 to TRBJ2-1; a possible D gene is TRBD2 (5 bases). CDR1 is SGHRS, CDR2 YFSETQ, per germline. V was pared by 2 bases and J by 5 bases, with 17 bases between. The CDR3 totals 16 residues. This chain's CDR3 is CASSFLGLGSDNEQFF. The CDR3 nucleotides are TGCGCCAGCAGCTTCCTCGGACTGGGATCAGACAATGAGCAGTTCTTC.

This clonotype was observed a few times. The rearrangement uses TRBV20-1 and TRBJ1-5; a possible D gene is TRBD1 (6 bases). Germline assignment: CDR1 DFQATT and CDR2 SNEGSKA (reference sequence). This CDR3 is built from 13 residues. Trimming took 4 bases from V and 6 from J, leaving 13 bases between them. The CDR3, as DNA: TGCAGTGCTACAGGGGAGGTGGGTCAGCCCCAGCATTTT. The encoded protein is CSATGEVGQPQHF.

V and J are TRBV2 and TRBJ1-2, with D perhaps matching TRBD1 (6 bases). Trimming shortened V by 5 bases and J by 6 bases, and 19 bases separated the two germline ends. Germline CDR1 SNHLY, CDR2 FYNNEI. The CDR3 contains 15 residues. Here the CDR3 DNA reads TGTGCCAGCAGTCCTCTTATAACAGGGCTAAATGGCTACACCTTC. This encodes CASSPLITGLNGYTF. Combining the CDR3 with reference TRBV2 and TRBJ1-2 gives the whole variable domain EPEVTQTPSHQVTQMGQEVILRCVPISNHLYFYWYRQILGQKVEFLVSFYNNEISEKSEIFDDQFSVERPDGSNFTLKIRSTKLEDSAMYFCASSPLITGLNGYTFGSGTRLTVV.

This chain joins TRBV2 and TRBJ2-7, with 8 positions matching TRBD1. CDR3 length: 13 residues. The V and J ends lost 1 base and 6 bases, in that order; junction bases with no gene match: 2. The germline V gene encodes CDR1 SNHLY and CDR2 FYNNEI. DNA of the CDR3: TGTGCCAGCAGTGAAGTACAGGGGGGCGAGCAGTACTTC. It translates to CASSEVQGGEQYF.

The CDR3 DNA reads as TGTGCCAGCAGCCCCCCCCCGGGATCCCATCGCTCCTACAATGAGCAGTTCTTC. Translating gives CASSPPPGSHRSYNEQFF. The rearrangement links TRBV7-8 to TRBJ2-1; perhaps TRBD2 as D (5 bases). The germline V gene encodes CDR1 SGHVS and CDR2 FQNEAQ. V lost 5 bases and J lost 0, with 20 bases in between. This CDR3 spans 18 amino acids.

This clonotype has a handful of counts. The V call is TRBV7-9, the J call TRBJ2-7, with 7 bases that match TRBD1. CDR1 is SEHNR and CDR2 is FQNEAQ in the germline V gene (reference sequence). The CDR3 covers 16 residues. With 5 bases clipped from V and 2 bases from J, the junction kept 12 bases outside the gene matches. The CDR3 sequence: CASSTRQGPPPYEQYF. Here the CDR3 DNA reads TGTGCCAGCAGCACCCGACAGGGCCCGCCTCCCTACGAGCAGTACTTC.

The chain carries TRBV3-1 and TRBJ1-1, with D hard to call. The ends were cut back, 1 base at V and 6 bases at J, with 9 bases in the middle. Looked up from germline, CDR1 is LGHDT and CDR2 is YNNKEL (reference sequence). The CDR3 is made up of 13 amino acids. CDR3 DNA: TGTGCCAGCAGCCAAGGCGGGAGATCTGAAGCTTTCTTT. Its protein product is CASSQGGRSEAFF.

This clonotype was seen a few times. The chain joins TRBV24-1 to TRBJ1-4, with D perhaps matching TRBD1 (6 bases). The CDR3 extends over 16 amino acids. CDR1 is KGHDR and CDR2 is SFDVKD in the germline V gene. Trimming removed 3 bases from V and 7 bases from J, with 17 bases in between. The CDR3 nucleotides read TGTGCCACCAGTGATGGGGACATCCTAATAGGTGAAAAACTGTTTTTT. Amino acids: CATSDGDILIGEKLFF.

This chain's CDR3 is CASTPPWWSQETQYF. In DNA form, the CDR3 reads TGTGCCAGTACCCCCCCGTGGTGGAGCCAAGAGACCCAGTACTTC. V usage is TRBV19 and J usage is TRBJ2-5; no clear D. Germline loops: CDR1 LNHDA, CDR2 SQIVND (reference sequence). The CDR3 has 15 residues. The V and J ends lost 7 bases and 1 base respectively, with 16 bases between them.

This clonotype was seen a few times. J is TRBJ2-5 and V is TRBV4-3; a possible D gene is TRBD1 (5 bases). The CDR3 spans 15 residues. Germline-derived CDR1 and CDR2 are LGHNA and YSLEER. V gave up 1 base and J gave up 0 bases, with 9 bases separating them. The CDR3 reads CASSQGQDNQETQYF. CDR3 sequence (DNA): TGCGCCAGCAGCCAAGGCCAGGACAACCAAGAGACCCAGTACTTC.

This clonotype has a handful of counts. This chain links TRBV12-3 or TRBV12-4 with TRBJ1-3; perhaps TRBD1 as D (6 bases). The CDR3 loop spans 14 amino acids. V lost 4 bases, J lost 4 bases, and 11 bases lay in between. The DNA of the CDR3 is TGTGCCAGCAGTTACAGGGCCTCGGGAAACACCATATATTTT. Protein sequence: CASSYRASGNTIYF.

CDR3 region: CASTQSSGGAATGELFF. CDR3 nucleotides: TGTGCCAGCACCCAGTCTAGCGGGGGGGCCGCCACCGGGGAGCTGTTTTTT. The chain uses TRBV7-8 and TRBJ2-2; 12 bases are a match to TRBD2. The CDR3 length is 17 residues. The V and J ends lost 7 bases and 4 bases, in that order; junction bases with no gene match: 10. The germline gives CDR1 SGHVS, CDR2 FQNEAQ.

The table lists this clonotype with a few counts. The CDR3 DNA is TGTGCCAGCAGGGAGACAGGGAGGGAGACCCAGTACTTC. Protein product: CASRETGRETQYF. This chain joins TRBV27 and TRBJ2-5, with D perhaps TRBD1 (7 bases). CDR1 and CDR2 (germline): MNHEY, SMNVEV (reference sequence). The CDR3 extends over 13 amino acids. The V gene lost 6 bases and the J gene lost 5 bases, with 13 bases spanning the gap.

In its sample, this clonotype was seen a few times. V gene TRBV7-9 combines with J gene TRBJ2-7, with 11 bases aligning to TRBD1. CDR1 is SEHNR, CDR2 FQNEAQ, per germline (reference sequence). V trimming: 5 bases; J trimming: 5 bases; junction bases outside the gene matches: 17. CDR3 length: 18 residues. The CDR3 DNA follows: TGTGCCAGCAGCATTTATGTGACCCGGGACAGGGGGATAAACGAGCAGTACTTC. This translates into CASSIYVTRDRGINEQYF.

Only one count was recorded for this clonotype. A junction boundary mismatches the germline segment, possibly from a read error. This chain joins TRBV3-1 and TRBJ2-5; 11 nucleotides line up with TRBD2. CDR1 is LGHDT, CDR2 YNNKEL, per germline (reference sequence). The CDR3 is 14 amino acids. The CDR3 DNA is TGTGACAGCAGGGTAGCGGGGGGGCCGGGGACCCAGTACTTC. It codes for CDSRVAGGPGTQYF.